Listed below are T cell receptor beta chains from one sample, sequenced in a study of human T cells and chemical hapten exposure. Via MiXCR, TCRdb re-called the RACE reads, giving one row per CDR3 protein. The data contain around 57,000 distinct CDR3 sequences, around 11% of them singletons. This specimen was whole blood, taken in connection with sensitization to the hapten diphenylcyclopropenone (DPC). The origin of the receptors is a woman aged 40-49 years with alopecia areata. Some clones in this sample may be carry-over from other donors' samples. The CDR3 runs from the conserved cysteine through the conserved F or W. The order of the fields is V gene, J gene, D gene, clone size, CDR3 protein, CDR3 DNA. D genes are given only for firm matches. Where a row states a size, it is once, few, many or the class of an expanded clone; other rows omit it.

TRBV6-6	TRBJ1-4	NA	few	CASSYDEVEEKLFF	TGTGCCAGCAGTTACGATGAGGTGGAGGAAAAACTGTTTTTT
TRBV6-2/TRBV6-3	TRBJ1-1	NA	many	CASGGRGPTEAFF	TGTGCCAGCGGGGGCAGGGGTCCCACTGAAGCTTTCTTT
TRBV11-2	TRBJ2-7	NA	many	CASSLVFLGAREQYF	TGTGCCAGCAGCTTAGTGTTCCTTGGGGCAAGGGAGCAGTACTTC
TRBV6-4	TRBJ2-3	NA	NA	CASSDRGEADTQYF	TGTGCCAGCAGTGACCGGGGAGAGGCAGATACGCAGTATTTT
TRBV7-2	TRBJ2-5	NA	many	CASSPTGTQETQYF	TGTGCCAGCAGCCCCACCGGGACCCAAGAGACCCAGTACTTC
TRBV6-5	TRBJ1-1	NA	NA	CASRRLAGSRTPEAFF	TGTGCCAGCAGACGCCTTGCGGGATCTCGAACCCCTGAAGCTTTCTTT
TRBV27	TRBJ2-2	NA	few	CASSEFPPAGELFF	TGTGCCAGCAGTGAATTTCCCCCAGCCGGGGAGCTGTTTTTT
TRBV12-3/TRBV12-4	TRBJ2-4	TRBD2	few	CASRIGTNKNIQYF	TGTGCCAGCCGTATCGGGACTAACAAAAACATTCAGTACTTC
TRBV6-2/TRBV6-3	TRBJ2-7	NA	many	CASNDSEYF	TGTGCCAGCAACGACAGTGAGTACTTC
TRBV20-1	TRBJ2-1	NA	NA	CSARGLATSSYNEQFF	TGCAGTGCTAGGGGGCTAGCGACCAGCTCCTACAATGAGCAGTTCTTC
TRBV3-1	TRBJ2-6	NA	many	CASSLKGANVLTF	TGTGCCAGCAGCCTGAAGGGGGCCAACGTCCTGACTTTC
TRBV2	TRBJ1-1	NA	many	CASKVLNTEAFF	TGTGCCAGCAAAGTCTTGAACACTGAAGCTTTCTTT
TRBV29-1	TRBJ2-1	NA	NA	CSVGNNEQFF	TGCAGCGTTGGGAACAATGAGCAGTTCTTC
TRBV20-1	TRBJ2-1	TRBD2	NA	CSVSQRGPSSYNEQFF	TGCAGTGTTTCACAGCGGGGGCCGAGCTCCTACAATGAGCAGTTCTTC
TRBV4-2	TRBJ2-1	NA	many	CASSQVPEGDEQFF	TGTGCCAGCAGCCAAGTCCCCGAAGGGGATGAGCAGTTCTTC
TRBV7-7	TRBJ2-3	TRBD1	many	CASSPLYGTGDADTQYF	TGTGCCAGCAGCCCATTGTATGGGACAGGGGATGCAGATACGCAGTATTTT
TRBV4-2	TRBJ2-7	NA	many	CASSPLTGDHEQYF	TGTGCCAGCAGCCCCCTGACGGGAGACCACGAGCAGTACTTC
TRBV4-3	TRBJ2-1	NA	many	CASSQDGARYNEQFF	TGCGCCAGCAGCCAAGATGGGGCTCGCTACAATGAGCAGTTCTTC
TRBV10-3	TRBJ2-4	NA	NA	CAISEDLTGNIQYF	TGTGCCATCAGTGAAGACCTCACGGGAAACATTCAGTACTTC
TRBV7-3	TRBJ2-3	NA	many	CASSFAGQSTDTQYF	TGTGCCAGCAGCTTTGCGGGCCAAAGCACAGATACGCAGTATTTT
TRBV12-3/TRBV12-4	TRBJ2-2	NA	many	CASRPGQNTGELFF	TGTGCCAGCAGACCGGGACAGAACACCGGGGAGCTGTTTTTT
TRBV29-1	TRBJ2-5	NA	few	CSAYIPETQYF	TGCAGCGCGTACATTCCGGAGACCCAGTACTTC
TRBV5-4	TRBJ2-3	TRBD2	many	CASTTGGRGARGTDTQYF	TGTGCCAGCACCACCGGGGGGCGGGGGGCCCGAGGGACAGATACGCAGTATTTT
TRBV7-9	TRBJ1-1	NA	many	CASSAQGGNTEAFF	TGTGCCAGCAGCGCTCAAGGGGGTAACACTGAAGCTTTCTTT
TRBV7-3	TRBJ2-3	TRBD1	many	CASSPTGGGKDTQYF	TGTGCCAGCAGCCCGACAGGGGGCGGAAAAGATACGCAGTATTTT
TRBV6-2/TRBV6-3	TRBJ2-7	NA	few	CASSDGTDEQYF	TGTGCCAGCAGTGACGGGACGGACGAGCAGTACTTC
TRBV3-1	TRBJ1-2	NA	few	CASSPSRGANYGYTF	TGTGCCAGCAGCCCCTCACGGGGCGCTAACTATGGCTACACCTTC
TRBV7-8	TRBJ2-7	NA	NA	CASSLVLGNSYEQYF	TGTGCCAGCAGCTTAGTTCTAGGAAACTCCTACGAGCAGTACTTC
TRBV19	TRBJ1-1	NA	NA	CASSITLTGPTEAFF	TGTGCCAGTAGTATCACTCTGACAGGCCCCACTGAAGCTTTCTTT
TRBV7-2	TRBJ2-7	NA	NA	CASKGQAYEQYF	TGTGCCAGCAAAGGCCAAGCCTACGAGCAGTACTTC
TRBV29-1	TRBJ2-1	TRBD2	NA	CSVVAGGTFYNEQFF	TGCAGCGTTGTGGCGGGAGGAACGTTTTACAATGAGCAGTTCTTC
TRBV3-1	TRBJ2-3	TRBD2	few	CASSQESTSGADTQYF	TGTGCCAGCAGCCAAGAATCGACTAGCGGGGCAGATACGCAGTATTTT
TRBV15	TRBJ2-1	TRBD2	NA	CATSRARLTSGRGNEQFF	TGTGCCACCAGCAGAGCGAGGTTGACTAGCGGGAGAGGGAATGAGCAGTTCTTC
TRBV27	TRBJ2-7	NA	NA	CASFDRTYEQYF	TGTGCCAGCTTCGACAGAACCTACGAGCAGTACTTC
TRBV7-6	TRBJ2-2	NA	NA	CASSPPAGANTGELFF	TGTGCCAGCAGCCCCCCAGCCGGGGCTAACACCGGGGAGCTGTTTTTT
TRBV29-1	TRBJ1-2	TRBD1	NA	CSVEGTGEAHYGYTF	TGCAGCGTTGAAGGAACAGGGGAGGCTCATTATGGCTACACCTTC
TRBV11-3	TRBJ2-1	NA	few	CASSLDGAGNEQFF	TGTGCCAGCAGCTTAGATGGGGCAGGGAATGAGCAGTTCTTC